Listed below are T cell receptor beta chains from one sample, sequenced in a study of cytomegalovirus exposure and HLA in healthy donors. The table came from immunoSEQ multiplex PCR; TCRdb's copy has only in-frame clones and leaves some out. The repertoire consists of 180,000 or so clones, with less than 90% occurring once and the leading ten covering 1.4%. Input material: PBMCs. Every receptor here comes from a girl aged 10-17 years in good health and CMV-seropositive. CDR3s include the opening cysteine and the closing phenylalanine or tryptophan. Fields, in order: V gene, J gene, clone size, D gene, CDR3 DNA, CDR3 protein. A D gene is named only where the DNA matches it firmly. A row's size may be missing; if present it is once, few, many or a size class.

v_call: TRBV4-3
j_call: TRBJ2-2
clone_size: once
d_call: .
cdr3_nt: TGCGCCAGCAGCCAACTCCCAGGACAGCCCCCGAACACCGGGGAGCTGTTTTTT
cdr3_aa: CASSQLPGQPPNTGELFF

v_call: TRBV11-2
j_call: TRBJ2-4
clone_size: .
d_call: TRBD1
cdr3_nt: TGTGCCAGCAGCACGAGACAGGGGGCAAACATTCAGTACTTC
cdr3_aa: CASSTRQGANIQYF

v_call: TRBV7-9
j_call: TRBJ1-1
clone_size: once
d_call: .
cdr3_nt: TGTGCCAGCAGCCCCAGACTGGCCGGCGGCACTGAAGCTTTCTTT
cdr3_aa: CASSPRLAGGTEAFF

v_call: TRBV29-1
j_call: TRBJ2-7
clone_size: .
d_call: TRBD1
cdr3_nt: TGCAGCGTTGTTTTCGGGACAGGGGGCTACGAGCAGTACTTC
cdr3_aa: CSVVFGTGGYEQYF

v_call: TRBV9
j_call: TRBJ2-7
clone_size: .
d_call: TRBD1
cdr3_nt: TGTGCCAGCAGCGGACAGGGCTCCTACGAGCAGTACTTC
cdr3_aa: CASSGQGSYEQYF

v_call: TRBV5-1
j_call: TRBJ1-1
clone_size: .
d_call: TRBD1
cdr3_nt: TGCGCCAGCAGCTTGGGGACAGGGGGAAGCGCTGAAGCTTTCTTT
cdr3_aa: CASSLGTGGSAEAFF

v_call: TRBV7-2
j_call: TRBJ2-3
clone_size: .
d_call: TRBD1
cdr3_nt: TGTGCCAGCAGCATGGGACAGAGGGCAGATACGCAGTATTTT
cdr3_aa: CASSMGQRADTQYF

v_call: TRBV19
j_call: TRBJ1-2
clone_size: .
d_call: TRBD1
cdr3_nt: TGTGCCAGTAGTAACCCGGGACAGCTCAACTATGGCTACACCTTC
cdr3_aa: CASSNPGQLNYGYTF

v_call: TRBV4-1
j_call: TRBJ1-4
clone_size: few
d_call: .
cdr3_nt: TGCGCCAGCAGCCAAGGAGAGGAGTGGGAAAAACTGTTTTTT
cdr3_aa: CASSQGEEWEKLFF

v_call: TRBV27
j_call: TRBJ2-7
clone_size: .
d_call: .
cdr3_nt: TGTGCCAGCAGTTTAAGGGGCGACGAGCAGTACTTC
cdr3_aa: CASSLRGDEQYF

v_call: TRBV30
j_call: TRBJ1-1
clone_size: .
d_call: .
cdr3_nt: TGTGCCTGGAGTGCCGGGAACACTGAAGCTTTCTTT
cdr3_aa: CAWSAGNTEAFF

v_call: TRBV12-2
j_call: TRBJ2-1
clone_size: .
d_call: .
cdr3_nt: TGTGCAAGTCGCCTCTGTCTTCCTACGTACAGCTCCTACAATGAGCAGTTCTTC
cdr3_aa: CASRLCLPTYSSYNEQFF

v_call: TRBV4-1
j_call: TRBJ2-1
clone_size: .
d_call: .
cdr3_nt: TGCGCCAGCAGTCCACAGGGTTTTAGCTCCTACAATGAGCAGTTCTTC
cdr3_aa: CASSPQGFSSYNEQFF

v_call: TRBV9
j_call: TRBJ2-7
clone_size: .
d_call: .
cdr3_nt: TGTGCCAGCAGCGTAGAGTCCGGGACACCGACCTACGAGCAGTACTTC
cdr3_aa: CASSVESGTPTYEQYF

v_call: TRBV7-2
j_call: TRBJ2-5
clone_size: .
d_call: .
cdr3_nt: TGTGCCAGCAGCTTCTATCAAGAGACCCAGTACTTC
cdr3_aa: CASSFYQETQYF

v_call: TRBV10-3
j_call: TRBJ2-2
clone_size: .
d_call: .
cdr3_nt: TGTGCCATCAGGGGGGAGGGGGCCGGGGAGCTGTTTTTT
cdr3_aa: CAIRGEGAGELFF

v_call: TRBV5-8
j_call: TRBJ1-2
clone_size: .
d_call: .
cdr3_nt: TGTGCCAGCAGCGGGTTGACAGGATCTGGCTACACCTTC
cdr3_aa: CASSGLTGSGYTF

v_call: TRBV4-1
j_call: TRBJ1-2
clone_size: .
d_call: .
cdr3_nt: TGCGCCAGCAGCCAAGGGGGCAGGGGTGTCTCCAAAGCCAGGGAAGGCTACACCTTC
cdr3_aa: CASSQGGRGVSKAREGYTF

v_call: TRBV18
j_call: TRBJ2-3
clone_size: .
d_call: TRBD1
cdr3_nt: TGTGCCAGCTCACCGACAGGGGCTACAGATACGCAGTATTTT
cdr3_aa: CASSPTGATDTQYF

v_call: TRBV7-9
j_call: TRBJ2-5
clone_size: .
d_call: TRBD2
cdr3_nt: TGTGCCAGCAGCTTAACTAGCGGCATCCAAGAGACCCAGTACTTC
cdr3_aa: CASSLTSGIQETQYF

v_call: TRBV7-8
j_call: TRBJ2-7
clone_size: .
d_call: TRBD2
cdr3_nt: TGTGCCAGCAGCTTAGTTCCTAGCGGTGACGACCCTATCCAGTCAGGTTCCTACGAGCAGTACTTC
cdr3_aa: CASSLVPSGDDPIQSGSYEQYF

v_call: TRBV5-8
j_call: TRBJ1-5
clone_size: .
d_call: TRBD1
cdr3_nt: TGTGCCAGCAGCGGCGCCGGGACAGGGGAGAATCAGCCCCAGCATTTT
cdr3_aa: CASSGAGTGENQPQHF

v_call: TRBV18
j_call: TRBJ1-2
clone_size: .
d_call: .
cdr3_nt: TGTGCCAGCTCACGGCTTAGCGACTATGGCTACACCTTC
cdr3_aa: CASSRLSDYGYTF

v_call: TRBV29-1
j_call: TRBJ1-2
clone_size: .
d_call: .
cdr3_nt: TGCAGCGTTGAGGCGGGACTCAAGAACTATGGCTACACCTTC
cdr3_aa: CSVEAGLKNYGYTF

v_call: TRBV10-1
j_call: TRBJ2-2
clone_size: .
d_call: .
cdr3_nt: TGCGCCAGCAGGTCGGGGACCGGGGAGCTGTTTTTT
cdr3_aa: CASRSGTGELFF

v_call: TRBV5-1
j_call: TRBJ1-1
clone_size: .
d_call: .
cdr3_nt: TGCGCCAGCAGCTTGGGCGGGGCGGGGGGCACTGAAGCTTTCTTT
cdr3_aa: CASSLGGAGGTEAFF

v_call: TRBV5-8
j_call: TRBJ1-5
clone_size: few
d_call: TRBD1
cdr3_nt: TGTGCCAGCAGCTGGACAGGGGGTAGCAATCAGCCCCAGCATTTT
cdr3_aa: CASSWTGGSNQPQHF

v_call: TRBV27
j_call: TRBJ2-6
clone_size: .
d_call: .
cdr3_nt: TGTGCCAGCAGTTGGACAGTCTATAATTCTGGGGCCAACGTCCTGACTTTC
cdr3_aa: CASSWTVYNSGANVLTF